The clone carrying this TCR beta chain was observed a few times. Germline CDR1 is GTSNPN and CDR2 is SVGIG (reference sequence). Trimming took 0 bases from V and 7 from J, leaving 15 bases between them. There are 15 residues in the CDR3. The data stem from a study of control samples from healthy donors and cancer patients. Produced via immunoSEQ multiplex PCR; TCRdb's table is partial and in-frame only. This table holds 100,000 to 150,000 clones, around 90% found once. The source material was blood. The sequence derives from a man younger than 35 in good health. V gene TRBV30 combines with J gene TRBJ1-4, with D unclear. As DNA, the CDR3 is TGTGCCTGGAGTGTAGAGCCAGGCGGTCCTGAAAAACTGTTTTTT. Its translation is CAWSVEPGGPEKLFF.